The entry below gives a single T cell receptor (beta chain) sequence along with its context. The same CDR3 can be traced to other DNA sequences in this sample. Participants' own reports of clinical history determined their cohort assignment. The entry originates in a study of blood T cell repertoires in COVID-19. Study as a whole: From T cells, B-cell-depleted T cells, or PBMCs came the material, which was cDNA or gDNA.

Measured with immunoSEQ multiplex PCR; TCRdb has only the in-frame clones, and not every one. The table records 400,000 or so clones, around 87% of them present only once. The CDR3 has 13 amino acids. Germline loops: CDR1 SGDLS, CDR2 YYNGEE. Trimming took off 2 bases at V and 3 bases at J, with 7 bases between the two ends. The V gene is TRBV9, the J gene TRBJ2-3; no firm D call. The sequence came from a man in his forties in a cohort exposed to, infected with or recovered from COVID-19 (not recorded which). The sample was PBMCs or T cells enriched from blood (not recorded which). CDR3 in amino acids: CASSVSLTDTQYF. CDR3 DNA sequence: TGTGCCAGCAGCGTTAGCTTAACAGATACGCAGTATTTT. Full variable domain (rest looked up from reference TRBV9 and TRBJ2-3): DSGVTQTPKHLITATGQRVTLRCSPRSGDLSVYWYQQSLDQGLQFLIQYYNGEERAKGNILERFSAQQFPDLHSELNLSSLELGDSALYFCASSVSLTDTQYFGPGTRLTVL.